The 17 T cell receptor beta chains in this list originate from one sample, sequenced in a study of shared clonotypes between healthy human individuals. Measured with immunoSEQ multiplex PCR; TCRdb has only the in-frame clones, and not every one. The data contain about 380,000 clones, 96% of them singletons. The specimen sequenced was memory CD8+ T cells sorted from blood. Subset meaning: CD45RO+ cells pooled with CCR7-negative TemRA cells. These receptors originate from a young man in good health.

The chain joins TRBV21-1 to TRBJ1-2. TRBV21-1 corresponds to a pseudogene. This CDR3 has 18 residues. Here the CDR3 DNA reads TGTGCCAGCAGCAAAGTGGCGACGCCTAATACCGGTAACTATGGCTACACCTTC. As protein: CASSKVATPNTGNYGYTF.

The CDR3 sequence is CAISVQGHEQYF. The CDR3 bases are TGTGCCATCAGTGTACAGGGCCACGAGCAGTACTTC. The V call is TRBV10-3, the J call TRBJ2-7, with D possibly being TRBD1 (6 bases). V lost 4 bases and J 5 bases, leaving 9 bases between the germline ends. Germline CDR1 ENHRY, CDR2 SYGVKD. The CDR3 is 12 residues long.

Written as DNA, the CDR3 is TGTGCCAGCAGCTTGGTGAGGGGCCGGGGAAACACCATATATTTT. Translation gives CASSLVRGRGNTIYF. This chain uses TRBV5-5 with TRBJ1-3, with a weak D call TRBD1 (5 bases). From germline, CDR1 is SGHKS and CDR2 YYEKEE (reference sequence). V was cut by 0 bases and J by 4 bases, with 11 bases left in between. This CDR3 region has 15 residues.

V is TRBV7-9 and J is TRBJ2-3; possibly TRBD2 for D (6 bases). The V gene's germline CDR1 is SEHNR and CDR2 FQNEAQ (reference sequence). The CDR3 contains 16 residues. V was pared by 1 base and J by 0 bases, with 11 bases between. CDR3 in DNA: TGTGCCAGCAGCTTAGGGGACTGGAAAAGCACAGATACGCAGTATTTT. Encoded protein: CASSLGDWKSTDTQYF.

To note about this clone: Distinct nucleotide sequences in the sample also encode this CDR3. The gene calls are TRBV9 and TRBJ2-7; 10 positions match TRBD2. V lost 0 bases and J lost 3; bases outside the gene matches: 0. This CDR3 comprises 14 residues. The V gene's germline CDR1 is SGDLS and CDR2 YYNGEE. CDR3 bases: TGTGCCAGCAGCGTAGGACTAGCGGGCTACGAGCAGTACTTC. As protein: CASSVGLAGYEQYF.

On this clone itself: The sample contains more than one DNA sequence encoding this CDR3. CDR3 nucleotides: TGTGCCAGCAGGGCGGGACAGGGGTCCACAGATACGCAGTATTTT. Amino acids: CASRAGQGSTDTQYF. The chain couples TRBV2 to TRBJ2-3, with 10 positions matching TRBD1. Germline loops: CDR1 SNHLY, CDR2 FYNNEI. This CDR3 has 15 residues. J was trimmed by 2 bases and V by 6 bases; bases with no gene match: 5.

V usage is TRBV2 and J usage is TRBJ1-2, with TRBD1 matching 8 bases. CDR3 length: 15 amino acids. Germline CDR1 is SNHLY and CDR2 is FYNNEI. V lost 5 bases, J lost 4 bases, and 9 bases stayed unmatched. The CDR3 DNA sequence: TGTGCCAGCAGTAGCCCCGGACAGGGAGTCTATGGCTACACCTTC. Encoded protein: CASSSPGQGVYGYTF.

The rearrangement uses TRBV5-1 and TRBJ2-3, with TRBD2 identical over 9 bases. The CDR3 length is 18 residues. The germline CDR1 and CDR2 sequences are SGHRS and YFSETQ. The V segment lost 3 bases and the J segment 2 bases; nucleotides outside the gene matches: 13. CDR3 sequence reads: CASSWGVAGVSSTDTQYF. CDR3 in DNA: TGCGCCAGCAGCTGGGGGGTAGCGGGAGTTTCATCCACAGATACGCAGTATTTT. The entire variable domain, with the rest obtained from reference TRBV5-1 and TRBJ2-3, is as follows: KAGVTQTPRYLIKTRGQQVTLSCSPISGHRSVSWYQQTPGQGLQFLFEYFSETQRNKGNFPGRFSGRQFSNSRSEMNVSTLELGDSALYLCASSWGVAGVSSTDTQYFGPGTRLTVL.

V and J are TRBV7-2 and TRBJ2-1; 8 bases map to TRBD2. Per germline, CDR1 SGHTA and CDR2 FQGNSA. Losses at the gene ends were 2 bases for V and 5 bases for J; bases not matched to a gene: 5. CDR3 length equals 15 residues. The CDR3 DNA is TGTGCCAGCAGCTTAAAAGCGGGAGTTAACAATGAGCAGTTCTTC. Translation gives CASSLKAGVNNEQFF.

V gene TRBV30 combines with J gene TRBJ1-5; possible D gene TRBD1, 5 bases. CDR1 and CDR2 (germline): GTSNPN, SVGIG (reference sequence). CDR3 length: 17 residues. V gave up 3 bases and J gave up 0 bases, with 18 bases separating them. The CDR3 bases are TGTGCCTGGAGCCCCGACAGCAACTACCCTAGCAATCAGCCCCAGCATTTT. This encodes CAWSPDSNYPSNQPQHF. Looking up the rest from reference TRBV30 and TRBJ1-5 gives the full variable domain: SQTIHQWPATLVQPVGSPLSLECTVEGTSNPNLYWYRQAAGRGLQLLFYSVGIGQISSEVPQNLSASRPQDRQFILSSKKLLLSDSGFYLCAWSPDSNYPSNQPQHFGDGTRLSIL.

The V gene is TRBV10-3, the J gene TRBJ1-1, with D perhaps matching TRBD1 (6 bases). The CDR3 has 15 residues. V was clipped by 0 bases and J by 4 bases, with 12 bases between them. Germline V lookup: CDR1 ENHRY, CDR2 SYGVKD. DNA of the CDR3: TGTGCCATCAGTGAGTCGGGGGGCAGGGTCACTGAAGCTTTCTTT. Its protein is CAISESGGRVTEAFF.

The chain has TRBV6-1 and TRBJ2-5; perhaps TRBD1 as D (5 bases). Between the trimmed V and J ends, which lost 8 bases and 5 bases, there was a span of 15 bases. The germline CDR1 and CDR2 sequences are MNHNS and SASEGT. The CDR3 sequence is 13 residues long. The CDR3: CASGGQGGETQYF. CDR3 DNA sequence: TGTGCCAGCGGTGGCCAGGGCGGTGAGACCCAGTACTTC.

The chain combines TRBV7-2 with TRBJ2-5; maybe TRBD2 (6 bases). V dropped 2 bases and J dropped 1 base, with 11 bases sitting between them. The germline V gene encodes CDR1 SGHTA and CDR2 FQGNSA. The CDR3 loop spans 15 amino acids. CDR3 sequence: CASSLIIAVQETQYF. CDR3 nucleotide sequence: TGTGCCAGCAGCTTAATCATAGCGGTCCAAGAGACCCAGTACTTC.

The V gene is TRBV4-2, the J gene TRBJ2-1; D might be TRBD1 or TRBD2, each matching 6 bases. V was clipped by 3 bases and J by 6 bases, with 21 bases between them. CDR3 size: 17 residues. Germline CDR1 and CDR2: LGHNA and YNFKEQ. CDR3 in amino acids: CASSQSGGGMWANEQFF. The CDR3 DNA reads as TGTGCCAGCAGCCAGTCTGGGGGCGGGATGTGGGCCAATGAGCAGTTCTTC.

The rearrangement joins TRBV27 to TRBJ2-7; TRBD2 matches at 10 bases. CDR3 size: 16 residues. Trimming at V came to 5 bases and at J to 4 bases, leaving 11 bases not matched to a gene. Germline V lookup: CDR1 MNHEY, CDR2 SMNVEV (reference sequence). CDR3 in DNA: TGTGCCAGCAGTCTACGGCTAGCGGGAGTTGGGTACGAGCAGTACTTC. Translation: CASSLRLAGVGYEQYF.

The rearrangement joins TRBV27 to TRBJ1-1; D is unresolved. This CDR3 spans 14 amino acids. V lost 1 base, J lost 1 base, and 7 bases lay in between. Germline CDR1 reads MNHEY; CDR2 reads SMNVEV (reference sequence). CDR3 residues: CASSLLDRNTEAFF. The CDR3 coding sequence is TGTGCCAGCAGTTTATTGGACCGGAACACTGAAGCTTTCTTT.

The chain carries TRBV7-2 and TRBJ2-1; TRBD2 aligns across 10 bases. V was clipped by 1 base and J by 10 bases; unmatched bases: 1. From germline, CDR1 is SGHTA and CDR2 FQGNSA. The CDR3 runs to 13 residues. The CDR3 DNA follows: TGTGCCAGCAGCTTAGATAGCGGGAGGGAGCAGTTCTTC. Translation: CASSLDSGREQFF.